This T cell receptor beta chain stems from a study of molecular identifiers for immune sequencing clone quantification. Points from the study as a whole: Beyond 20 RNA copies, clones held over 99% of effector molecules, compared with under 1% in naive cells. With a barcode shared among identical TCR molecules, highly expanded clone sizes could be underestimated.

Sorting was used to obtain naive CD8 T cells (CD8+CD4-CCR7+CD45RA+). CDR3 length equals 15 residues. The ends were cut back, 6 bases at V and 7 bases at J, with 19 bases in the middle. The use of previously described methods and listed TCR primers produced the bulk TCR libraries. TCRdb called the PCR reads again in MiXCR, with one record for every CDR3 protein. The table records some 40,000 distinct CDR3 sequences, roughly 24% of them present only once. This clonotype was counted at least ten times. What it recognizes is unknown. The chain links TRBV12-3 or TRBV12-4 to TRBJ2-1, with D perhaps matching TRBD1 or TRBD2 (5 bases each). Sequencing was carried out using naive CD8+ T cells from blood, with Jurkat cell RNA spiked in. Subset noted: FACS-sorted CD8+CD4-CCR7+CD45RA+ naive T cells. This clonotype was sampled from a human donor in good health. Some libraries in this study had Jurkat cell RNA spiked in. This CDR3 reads CASRGLRGLENEQFF. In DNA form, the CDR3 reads TGTGCCAGCAGAGGGCTCCGGGGCCTCGAAAATGAGCAGTTCTTC.